Listed below are T cell receptor beta chains from one sample, sequenced in a study of breast tumors, draining lymph nodes, adjacent tissues. TCRdb recomputed calls from the multiplex PCR reads with MiXCR, one row per CDR3 protein. Here the sample spans approximately 180,000 distinct CDR3 sequences, about 33% being singletons. What was sequenced was axillary lymph node tissue. These receptors were collected from a female donor with breast cancer. Some clones in this sample may be carry-over from other donors' samples. Each CDR3 is given with its conserved first and last residue. The order of the fields is D gene, clone size, V gene, J gene, CDR3 protein, CDR3 DNA. D genes are given only for firm matches. Only some rows state a clone size, as once, few, many or a class for expanded clones.

-,-,TRBV5-1,TRBJ2-1,CASSLAYNEHFF,TGCGCCAGCAGCTTGGCATACAATGAGCACTTCTTC
TRBD2,-,TRBV27,TRBJ2-1,CASSPGTNRYEEQFF,TGTGCCAGCAGCCCCGGGACTAATAGGTACGAGGAGCAGTTCTTC
-,many,TRBV7-8,TRBJ2-7,CASSPTGGGRDEQYF,TGTGCCAGCAGTCCAACAGGGGGGGGAAGGGACGAGCAGTACTTC
-,many,TRBV7-2,TRBJ1-2,CASSLGQGKYYGYTF,TGTGCCAGCAGCTTGGGGCAGGGGAAGTACTATGGCTACACCTTC
TRBD1,many,TRBV6-2/TRBV6-3,TRBJ2-5,CASSPHGTGGETQYF,TGTGCCAGCAGTCCCCATGGCACAGGGGGGGAGACCCAGTACTTC
-,many,TRBV6-2/TRBV6-3,TRBJ1-2,CASNLGSYGYTF,TGTGCCAGCAACTTGGGAAGTTATGGCTACACCTTC
-,-,TRBV30,TRBJ1-1,CAWSIGLGKNVEAFF,TGTGCCTGGAGTATCGGGTTGGGGAAGAACGTTGAAGCTTTCTTT
-,many,TRBV7-6,TRBJ1-2,CASSASGEVDYGYTF,TGTGCCAGCAGCGCCTCAGGGGAAGTCGACTATGGCTACACCTTC
-,-,TRBV6-6,TRBJ1-3,CASSYSKGDGNTIYF,TGTGCCAGCAGTTACTCGAAGGGGGATGGAAACACCATATATTTT
-,many,TRBV6-4,TRBJ2-1,CASSDWAGRGVEQFF,TGTGCCAGCAGTGACTGGGCAGGGCGAGGGGTTGAGCAGTTCTTC
TRBD2,few,TRBV6-4,TRBJ2-1,CASSRIIGGGEPNNEQFF,TGTGCCAGCAGTCGAATAATCGGCGGGGGGGAGCCAAACAATGAGCAGTTCTTC